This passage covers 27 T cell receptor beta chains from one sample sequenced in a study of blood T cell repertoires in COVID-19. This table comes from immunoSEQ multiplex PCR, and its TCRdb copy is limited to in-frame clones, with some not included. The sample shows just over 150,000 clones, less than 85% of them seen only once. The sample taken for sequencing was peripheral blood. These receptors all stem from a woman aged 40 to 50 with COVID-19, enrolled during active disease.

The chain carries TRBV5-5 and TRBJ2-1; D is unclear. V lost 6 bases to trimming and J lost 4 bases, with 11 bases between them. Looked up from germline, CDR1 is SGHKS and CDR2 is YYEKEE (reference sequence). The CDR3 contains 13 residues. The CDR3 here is CASTLSPYNEQFF. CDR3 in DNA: TGTGCCAGCACTCTTTCCCCTTACAATGAGCAGTTCTTC.

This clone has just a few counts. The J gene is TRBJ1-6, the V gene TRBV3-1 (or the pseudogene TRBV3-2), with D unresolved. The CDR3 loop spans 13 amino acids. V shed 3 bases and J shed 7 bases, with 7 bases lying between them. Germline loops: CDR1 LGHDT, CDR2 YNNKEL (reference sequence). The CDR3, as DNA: TGTGCCAGCAGCCAGCGGGAAAATTCACCCCTCCACTTT. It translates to CASSQRENSPLHF.

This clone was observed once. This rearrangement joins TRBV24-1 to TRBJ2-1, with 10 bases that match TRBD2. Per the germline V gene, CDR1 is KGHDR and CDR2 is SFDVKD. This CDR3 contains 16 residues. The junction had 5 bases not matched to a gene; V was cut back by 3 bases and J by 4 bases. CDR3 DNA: TGTGCCACCAGTGATCCCCTAGCGGGAGCGTACAATGAGCAGTTCTTC. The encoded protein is CATSDPLAGAYNEQFF.

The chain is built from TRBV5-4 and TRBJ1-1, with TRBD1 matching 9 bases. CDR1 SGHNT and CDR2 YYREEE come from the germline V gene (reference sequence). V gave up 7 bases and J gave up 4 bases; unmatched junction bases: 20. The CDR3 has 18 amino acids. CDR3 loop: CASVGGGQGSVDGTEAFF. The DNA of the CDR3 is TGTGCCAGCGTTGGGGGAGGACAGGGGTCGGTTGATGGCACTGAAGCTTTCTTT. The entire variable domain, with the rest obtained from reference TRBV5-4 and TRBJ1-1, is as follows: ETGVTQSPTHLIKTRGQQVTLRCSSQSGHNTVSWYQQALGQGPQFIFQYYREEENGRGNFPPRFSGLQFPNYSSELNVNALELDDSALYLCASVGGGQGSVDGTEAFFGQGTRLTVV.

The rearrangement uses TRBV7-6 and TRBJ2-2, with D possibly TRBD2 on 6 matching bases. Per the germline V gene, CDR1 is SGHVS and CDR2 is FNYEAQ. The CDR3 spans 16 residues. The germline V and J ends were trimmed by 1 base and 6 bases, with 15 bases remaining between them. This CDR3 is CASSLDVFGGAGELFF. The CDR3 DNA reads TGTGCCAGCAGCTTAGACGTTTTCGGGGGTGCCGGGGAGCTGTTTTTT.

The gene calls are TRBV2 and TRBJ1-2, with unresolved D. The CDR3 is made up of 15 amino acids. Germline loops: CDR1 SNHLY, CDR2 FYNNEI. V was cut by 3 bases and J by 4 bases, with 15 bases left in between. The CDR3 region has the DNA TGTGCCAGCAGTGATCCGAGGATGACGGGCTATGGCTACACCTTC. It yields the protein CASSDPRMTGYGYTF.

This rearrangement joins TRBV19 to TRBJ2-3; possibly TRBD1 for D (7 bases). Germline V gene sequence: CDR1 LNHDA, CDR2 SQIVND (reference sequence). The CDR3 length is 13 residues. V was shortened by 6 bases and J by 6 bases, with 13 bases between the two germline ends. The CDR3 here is CASSLTGRDTQYF. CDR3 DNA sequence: TGTGCCAGTAGCCTGACAGGGAGGGATACGCAGTATTTT.

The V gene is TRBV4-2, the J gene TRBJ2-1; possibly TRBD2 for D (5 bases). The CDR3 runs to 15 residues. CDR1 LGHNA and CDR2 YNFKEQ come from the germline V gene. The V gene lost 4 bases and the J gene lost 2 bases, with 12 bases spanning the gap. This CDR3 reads CASSRDSAPYNEQFF. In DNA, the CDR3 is TGTGCCAGCAGCCGCGATAGCGCGCCCTACAATGAGCAGTTCTTC.

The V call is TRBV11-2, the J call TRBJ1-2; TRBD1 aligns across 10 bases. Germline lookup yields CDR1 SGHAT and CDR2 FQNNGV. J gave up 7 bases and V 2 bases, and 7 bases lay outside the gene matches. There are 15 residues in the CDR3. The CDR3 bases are TGTGCCAGCAGCTTATTGACAGGGGGCGTAGGTGGCTACACCTTC. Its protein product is CASSLLTGGVGGYTF.

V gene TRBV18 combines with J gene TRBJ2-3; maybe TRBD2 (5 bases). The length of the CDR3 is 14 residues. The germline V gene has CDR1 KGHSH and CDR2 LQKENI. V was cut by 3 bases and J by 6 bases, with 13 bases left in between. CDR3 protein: CASSPGLGRDTQYF. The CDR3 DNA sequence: TGTGCCAGCTCACCCGGACTGGGAAGGGATACGCAGTATTTT.

The CDR3 here is CAISESIRRREPPLHF. In nucleotides, the CDR3 is TGTGCCATCAGTGAGTCGATCCGGCGCCGGGAGCCACCCCTCCACTTT. The chain combines TRBV10-3 with TRBJ1-6; D gene ambiguous. Germline V CDR1 and CDR2: ENHRY, SYGVKD. V dropped 0 bases and J dropped 11 bases, with 17 bases sitting between them. This CDR3 spans 16 amino acids.

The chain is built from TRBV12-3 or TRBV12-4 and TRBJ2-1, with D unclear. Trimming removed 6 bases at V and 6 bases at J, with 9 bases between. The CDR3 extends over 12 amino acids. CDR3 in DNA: TGTGCCAGCAGCCAAGTAGCCAATGAGCAGTTCTTC. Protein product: CASSQVANEQFF.

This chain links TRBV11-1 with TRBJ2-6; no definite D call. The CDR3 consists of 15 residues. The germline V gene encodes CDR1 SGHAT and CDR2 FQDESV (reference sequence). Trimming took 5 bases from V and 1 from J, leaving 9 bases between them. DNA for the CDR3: TGTGCCAGCAGCCATCGAGAATCTGGGGCCAACGTCCTGACTTTC. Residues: CASSHRESGANVLTF.

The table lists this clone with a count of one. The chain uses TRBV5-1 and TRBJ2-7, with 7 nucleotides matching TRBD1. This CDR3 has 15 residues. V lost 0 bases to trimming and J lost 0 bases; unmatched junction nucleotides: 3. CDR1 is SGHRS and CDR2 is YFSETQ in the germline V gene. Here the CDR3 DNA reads TGCGCCAGCAGCTTGGACGGGACAGCCTCCTACGAGCAGTACTTC. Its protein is CASSLDGTASYEQYF.

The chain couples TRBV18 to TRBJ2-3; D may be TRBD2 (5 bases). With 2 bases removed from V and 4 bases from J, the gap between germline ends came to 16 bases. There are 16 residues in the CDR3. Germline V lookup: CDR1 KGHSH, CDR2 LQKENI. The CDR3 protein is CASSPSPLVSSDTQYF. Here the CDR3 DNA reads TGTGCCAGCTCACCAAGTCCACTAGTATCTTCAGATACGCAGTATTTT.

CDR3 DNA: TGTGCCAGCAGCTTGGTCGATTCGGAGCCCGTTGGTAATGAGCAGTTCTTC. Translating it yields CASSLVDSEPVGNEQFF. The chain combines TRBV5-6 with TRBJ2-1; D ambiguous. V lost 0 bases and J 7 bases, leaving 20 bases between the germline ends. The CDR3 loop spans 17 amino acids. CDR1 and CDR2 (germline): SGHDT, YYEEEE.

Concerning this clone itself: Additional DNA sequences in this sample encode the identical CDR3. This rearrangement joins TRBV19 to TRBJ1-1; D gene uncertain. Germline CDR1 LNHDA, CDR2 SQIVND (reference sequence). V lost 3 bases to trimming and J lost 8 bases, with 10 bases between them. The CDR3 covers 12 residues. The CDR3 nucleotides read TGTGCCAGTAGTATCGGAGTCACAGAAGCTTTCTTT. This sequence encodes CASSIGVTEAFF.

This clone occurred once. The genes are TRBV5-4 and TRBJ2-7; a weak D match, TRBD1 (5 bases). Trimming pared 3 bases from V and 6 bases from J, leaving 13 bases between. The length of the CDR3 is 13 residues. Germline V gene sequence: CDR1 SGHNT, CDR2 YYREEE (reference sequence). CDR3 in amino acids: CASSSGAAGEQYV. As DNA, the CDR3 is TGTGCCAGCAGCTCTGGGGCCGCCGGCGAGCAGTACGTC.

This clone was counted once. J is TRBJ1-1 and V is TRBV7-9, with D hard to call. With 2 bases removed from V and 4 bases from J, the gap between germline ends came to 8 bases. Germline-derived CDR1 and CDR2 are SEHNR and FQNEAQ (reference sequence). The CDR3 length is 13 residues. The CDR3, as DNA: TGTGCCAGCAGCTTAATGGTGAGCACTGAAGCTTTCTTT. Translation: CASSLMVSTEAFF.

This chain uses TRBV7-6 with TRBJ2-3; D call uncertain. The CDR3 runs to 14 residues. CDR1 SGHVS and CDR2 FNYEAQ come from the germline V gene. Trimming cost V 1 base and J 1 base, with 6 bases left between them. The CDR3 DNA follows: TGTGCCAGCAGCTTAGGGCTCGGCACAGATACGCAGTATTTT. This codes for CASSLGLGTDTQYF.

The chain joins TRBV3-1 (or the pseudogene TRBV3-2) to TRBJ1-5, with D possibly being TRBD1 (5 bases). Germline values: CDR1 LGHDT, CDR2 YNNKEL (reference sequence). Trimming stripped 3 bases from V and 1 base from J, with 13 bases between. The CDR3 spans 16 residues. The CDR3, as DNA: TGTGCCAGCAGCCAGGGGGAGGGGACGAGCAATCAGCCCCAGCATTTT. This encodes CASSQGEGTSNQPQHF.

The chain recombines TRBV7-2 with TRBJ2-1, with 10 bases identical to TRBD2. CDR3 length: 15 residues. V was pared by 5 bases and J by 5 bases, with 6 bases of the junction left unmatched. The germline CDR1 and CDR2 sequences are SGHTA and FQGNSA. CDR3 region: CASSIGSGGHNEQFF. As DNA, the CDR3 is TGTGCCAGCAGCATCGGTAGCGGGGGGCACAATGAGCAGTTCTTC.

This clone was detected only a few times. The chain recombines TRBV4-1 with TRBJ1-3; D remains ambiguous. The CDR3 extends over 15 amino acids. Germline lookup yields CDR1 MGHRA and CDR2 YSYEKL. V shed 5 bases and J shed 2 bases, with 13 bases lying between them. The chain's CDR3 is CASSSPRRPGNTIYF. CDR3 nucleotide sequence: TGCGCCAGCAGCTCCCCCAGGAGGCCTGGAAACACCATATATTTT.

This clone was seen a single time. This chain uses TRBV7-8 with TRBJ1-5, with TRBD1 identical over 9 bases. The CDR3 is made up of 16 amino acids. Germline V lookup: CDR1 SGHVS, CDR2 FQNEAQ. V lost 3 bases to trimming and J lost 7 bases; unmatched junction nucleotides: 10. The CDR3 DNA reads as TGTGCCAGCAGCTTCCGGGACAGGGAGCTTAGCCAGCCCCAGCATTTT. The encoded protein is CASSFRDRELSQPQHF.

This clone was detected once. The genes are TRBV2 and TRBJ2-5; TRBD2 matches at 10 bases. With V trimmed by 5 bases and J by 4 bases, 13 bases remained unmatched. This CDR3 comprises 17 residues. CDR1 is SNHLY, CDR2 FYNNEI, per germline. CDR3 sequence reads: CASSQRTSGSGGETQYF. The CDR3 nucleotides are TGTGCCAGCAGTCAACGGACTAGCGGAAGTGGGGGAGAGACCCAGTACTTC.

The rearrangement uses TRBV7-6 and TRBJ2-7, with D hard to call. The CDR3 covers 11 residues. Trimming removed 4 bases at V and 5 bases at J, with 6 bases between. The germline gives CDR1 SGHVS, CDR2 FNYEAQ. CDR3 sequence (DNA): TGTGCCAGCAGCTCCTTAGACGAGCAGTACTTC. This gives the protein CASSSLDEQYF.

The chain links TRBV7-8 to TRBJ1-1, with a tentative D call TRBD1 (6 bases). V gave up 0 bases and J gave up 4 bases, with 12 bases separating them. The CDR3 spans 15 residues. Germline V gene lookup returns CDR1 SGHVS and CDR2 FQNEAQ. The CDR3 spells CASSLASRGGTEAFF. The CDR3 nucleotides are TGTGCCAGCAGCTTAGCCTCCAGGGGTGGCACTGAAGCTTTCTTT.